A single sample gave rise to the 17 T cell receptor beta chains below, sequenced in a study of Graves' ophthalmopathy and Graves' hyperthyroidism. RNA transcripts were the source from which TCR beta CDR3 regions were amplified. The first-round RT-PCR employed HTBI primers together with the Qiagen OneStep RT-PCR kit. A multiplex PCR was then performed as the second round. TCRdb re-called the multiplex PCR reads with MiXCR, one entry per CDR3 protein. Of about 620,000 distinct CDR3 sequences in the sample, about 20% are singletons; the top ten hold around 6.9%. The sequencing input was peripheral blood. These receptors were collected from a woman under 30 with stable Graves' hyperthyroidism. Some clones in this sample may be carry-over from other donors' samples.

This clonotype was seen at least ten times. The chain couples TRBV6-4 to TRBJ2-4; 10 bases map to TRBD2. This CDR3 comprises 16 residues. CDR1 is MRHNA and CDR2 is SNTAGT in the germline V gene. Losses at the gene ends were 10 bases for V and 0 bases for J; bases not matched to a gene: 9. The CDR3 protein is CAKQTSGRPAKNIQYF. In DNA form, the CDR3 reads TGTGCCAAACAGACTAGCGGGCGTCCAGCCAAAAACATTCAGTACTTC.

This clonotype was seen many times. This rearrangement joins TRBV9 to TRBJ1-1; D is undetermined. The V gene's germline CDR1 is SGDLS and CDR2 YYNGEE. This CDR3 has 14 residues. Trimming removed 0 bases at V and 5 bases at J, with 11 bases between. The CDR3 here is CASSVAHGGTEAFF. Here the CDR3 DNA reads TGTGCCAGCAGCGTAGCACACGGAGGGACTGAAGCTTTCTTT.

V gene TRBV6-1 combines with J gene TRBJ2-7, with D uncertain. The CDR3 has 13 amino acids. V was clipped by 2 bases and J by 4 bases, with 9 bases between them. Germline loops: CDR1 MNHNS, CDR2 SASEGT. The chain's CDR3 is CASSEFSVYEQYF. The CDR3 DNA reads as TGTGCCAGCAGTGAATTCTCGGTATACGAGCAGTACTTC.

This clonotype was observed a single time. The J gene is TRBJ1-2, the V gene TRBV2; the match to TRBD1 covers 7 bases. Germline-derived CDR1 and CDR2 are SNHLY and FYNNEI. The CDR3 is made up of 14 amino acids. Germline trimming cut 6 bases from V and 6 bases from J; bases unmatched to any gene: 10. DNA for the CDR3: TGTGCCAGCAGCCGCGGTAGGGGGCTGGATGGCTACACCTTC. Its protein is CASSRGRGLDGYTF.

As to this clonotype: At one of its ends the junction is not consistent with the germline gene, which may arise from a read error. The chain employs TRBV6-2 or TRBV6-3 and TRBJ2-5; TRBD1 matches 7 bases. This CDR3 contains 14 residues. Germline CDR1 is MNHEY and CDR2 is SVGEGT. The CDR3 DNA reads TGTGCCGGCAGTCCTACAGGGGTCCAAGAGACCCAGTACTTC. This translates into CAGSPTGVQETQYF.

The table lists this clonotype with many counts. The chain links TRBV5-1 to TRBJ2-7; 9 bases fit TRBD1. This CDR3 has 16 amino acids. The germline V gene encodes CDR1 SGHRS and CDR2 YFSETQ. V shed 2 bases and J 2 bases; nucleotides not matched to a gene: 8. The CDR3, as DNA: TGCGCCAGCAGCTTAAGCAACAGGGGGCGACCCTACGAGCAGTACTTC. Translating gives CASSLSNRGRPYEQYF.

This clonotype was observed at least ten times. The CDR3 is CASSLDLGGRSTYEQYF. The CDR3 DNA reads TGTGCCAGCAGTTTAGATCTGGGCGGGAGGTCCACCTACGAGCAGTACTTC. The gene calls are TRBV28 and TRBJ2-7; 8 bases map to TRBD2. V dropped 2 bases and J dropped 2; count of bases not matched to a gene: 11. Germline CDR1 MDHEN, CDR2 SYDVKM. CDR3 length: 17 amino acids.

In regard to this clonotype: A much larger clone differs by one base, so this may be a read error. The V and J genes are TRBV6-2 or TRBV6-3 and TRBJ2-5; D possibly corresponds to TRBD1 (6 bases). Germline V lookup: CDR1 MNHEY, CDR2 SVGEGT. The CDR3 is 12 amino acids. V shed 5 bases and J shed 7 bases, with 11 bases lying between them. This chain's CDR3 is CASSTGIGTQYF. CDR3 DNA sequence: TGTGCCAGCAGTACAGGGATAGGGACCCAGTACTTC.

The sample holds a few counts of this clonotype. The chain combines TRBV6-1 with TRBJ2-7; tentative D call: TRBD2 (5 bases). Germline CDR1 MNHNS, CDR2 SASEGT. There are 14 residues in the CDR3. Trimming stripped 5 bases from V and 1 base from J, with 12 bases between. In DNA, the CDR3 is TGTGCCAGCAGTACCATAAGCGGATCCTACGAGCAGTACTTC. As protein: CASSTISGSYEQYF.

The table lists this clonotype with many counts. The chain employs TRBV9 and TRBJ2-5, with 8 nucleotides matching TRBD2. V shed 7 bases and J 1 base; nucleotides not matched to a gene: 9. Germline V gives CDR1 SGDLS, CDR2 YYNGEE. CDR3 length: 15 amino acids. This CDR3 reads CASGSTSGTQETQYF. CDR3 DNA sequence: TGTGCCAGCGGAAGCACTAGCGGCACCCAAGAGACCCAGTACTTC.

This clonotype has a count of ten or more. The gene calls are TRBV5-1 and TRBJ2-7; D gene uncertain. The V gene's germline CDR1 is SGHRS and CDR2 YFSETQ. Trimming took off 0 bases at V and 0 bases at J, with 13 bases between the two ends. This CDR3 is built from 16 residues. CDR3 bases: TGCGCCAGCAGCTTGGTGCCCAGTTCGAGCTCCTACGAGCAGTACTTC. Protein: CASSLVPSSSSYEQYF. The complete variable domain, with remaining parts taken from reference TRBV5-1 and TRBJ2-7, reads KAGVTQTPRYLIKTRGQQVTLSCSPISGHRSVSWYQQTPGQGLQFLFEYFSETQRNKGNFPGRFSGRQFSNSRSEMNVSTLELGDSALYLCASSLVPSSSSYEQYFGPGTRLTVT.

This clonotype occurred many times. The V and J genes are TRBV6-5 and TRBJ2-7; D unresolved. CDR1 is MNHEY, CDR2 SVGAGI, per germline. The CDR3 runs to 16 residues. V lost 0 bases to trimming and J lost 2 bases, with 14 bases between them. CDR3 in DNA: TGTGCCAGCAGTTACTCGGGGATCCAAACACCCTACGAGCAGTACTTC. Protein sequence: CASSYSGIQTPYEQYF.

As for this clonotype: This could be a read error, since a much larger clone is one nucleotide away. This chain uses TRBV28 with TRBJ2-7, with 7 bases matching TRBD2. V shed 6 bases, J shed 2 bases, and the junction held 13 bases outside the gene matches. In germline, CDR1 is MDHEN, CDR2 SYDVKM. The CDR3 has 16 amino acids. The DNA for the CDR3 is TGTGCCAGCAGCCATCCGCTTAGCGGGTTTCCCTACGAGCAGTACGTC. Residues: CASSHPLSGFPYEQYV.

Ten or more counts support this clonotype. This chain uses TRBV18 with TRBJ2-5; 9 bases fit TRBD1. V dropped 3 bases and J dropped 5; count of bases not matched to a gene: 7. Germline CDR1 KGHSH, CDR2 LQKENI. The CDR3 is 15 residues long. As DNA, the CDR3 is TGTGCCAGCTCACCGGGGGACAGGGTATTTGAGACCCAGTACTTC. Encoded protein: CASSPGDRVFETQYF.

In this sample, this clonotype turned up once. A much larger clone lies one base from this, so it may be a read error. This chain uses TRBV20-1 with TRBJ1-3; D gene ambiguous. Germline V gene lookup returns CDR1 DFQATT and CDR2 SNEGSKA (reference sequence). CDR3 length equals 14 residues. The V end lost 4 bases, the J end lost 0 bases, and 10 bases lay between the germline ends. The CDR3 sequence is CSAIDYTSGNTIYF. The CDR3 nucleotides are TGCAGTGCTATAGATTACACCTCTGGAAACACCATATATTTT.

The table lists this clonotype with many counts. The chain is built from TRBV6-1 and TRBJ2-7, with D maybe TRBD2 (5 bases). Germline V lookup: CDR1 MNHNS, CDR2 SASEGT. The CDR3 has 19 residues. The V gene lost 0 bases and the J gene lost 3 bases, with 24 bases spanning the gap. The CDR3 DNA follows: TGTGCCAGCAGTGAAGCGCTTCCTCAAAGACAACGGGGTGGCTACGAGCAGTACTTC. It encodes CASSEALPQRQRGGYEQYF.

J is TRBJ1-5 and V is TRBV20-1; TRBD1 is a possible D gene (5 bases). Germline assignment: CDR1 DFQATT and CDR2 SNEGSKA (reference sequence). V was trimmed by 2 bases and J by 2 bases, leaving 7 bases between them. CDR3 length: 13 amino acids. This CDR3 reads CSARWDGNQPQHF. CDR3 nucleotides: TGCAGTGCTAGATGGGACGGCAATCAGCCCCAGCATTTT.